The 27 T cell receptor beta chains listed next were all sequenced from one sample in a study of blood T cell repertoires in COVID-19. Method: immunoSEQ multiplex PCR; TCRdb's copy keeps in-frame clones and lacks some. The sample has roughly 180,000 clones, 81% seen once. Sequenced input: peripheral blood. These receptors were taken from a woman aged 40 to 55 with COVID-19, enrolled during active disease.

This sequence joins TRBV11-3 and TRBJ2-3; D possibly corresponds to TRBD1 (5 bases). V lost 0 bases, J lost 4 bases, and 14 bases lay in between. The CDR3 has 16 residues. Germline lookup yields CDR1 SGHNT and CDR2 YENEEA. CDR3 coding DNA: TGTGCCAGCAGCTTAGATTCGGCCCAGGGCCCAGATACGCAGTATTTT. This sequence encodes CASSLDSAQGPDTQYF.

The count of this clone is one. The J gene is TRBJ1-3, the V gene TRBV7-9, with no clear D. This CDR3 spans 17 amino acids. The ends were cut back, 5 bases at V and 2 bases at J, with 19 bases in the middle. The V gene's germline CDR1 is SEHNR and CDR2 FQNEAQ (reference sequence). For the CDR3, the DNA is TGTGCCAGCAGCCTGACCTCGGCGGCCGTGGCTGGAAACACCATATATTTT. Protein: CASSLTSAAVAGNTIYF.

This chain joins TRBV18 and TRBJ1-1; D is possibly TRBD1 (6 bases). The CDR3 runs to 12 residues. Trimming pared 3 bases from V and 5 bases from J, leaving 7 bases between. Germline V lookup: CDR1 KGHSH, CDR2 LQKENI. CDR3 coding DNA: TGTGCCAGCTCACCTCAGGGGACTGAAGCTTTCTTT. Translating it yields CASSPQGTEAFF.

The chain has TRBV5-8 and TRBJ2-1; 7 nucleotides match TRBD1. This CDR3 contains 18 residues. After removal of 4 bases from V and 2 bases from J, the junction contained 15 bases not matched to a gene. The germline V gene encodes CDR1 SGHTS and CDR2 YDEGEE. CDR3 protein: CASSLLPRQGFPYNEQFF. CDR3 nucleotides: TGTGCCAGCAGCCTTTTACCCCGACAGGGTTTCCCCTACAATGAGCAGTTCTTC. Looking up the rest from reference TRBV5-8 and TRBJ2-1 gives the full variable domain: EAGVTQSPTHLIKTRGQQATLRCSPISGHTSVYWYQQALGLGLQFLLWYDEGEERNRGNFPPRFSGRQFPNYSSELNVNALELEDSALYLCASSLLPRQGFPYNEQFFGPGTRLTVL.

This chain joins TRBV3-1 (or the pseudogene TRBV3-2) and TRBJ1-2; 8 nucleotides match TRBD1. V was pared by 3 bases and J by 8 bases, with 14 bases of the junction left unmatched. Per germline, CDR1 LGHDT and CDR2 YNNKEL (reference sequence). The length of the CDR3 is 16 residues. CDR3 loop: CASSQHNIVGTGGYTF. DNA of the CDR3: TGTGCCAGCAGCCAGCATAACATTGTGGGGACAGGCGGCTACACCTTC.

The chain uses TRBV19 and TRBJ2-1; possible D gene TRBD1, 6 bases. Trimming left V 8 bases short and J 3 bases short, with 11 bases between. Germline V lookup: CDR1 LNHDA, CDR2 SQIVND (reference sequence). The CDR3 totals 13 residues. In DNA form, the CDR3 reads TGTGCCAGTGGGGACAAGCTCTACAATGAGCAGTTCTTC. This encodes CASGDKLYNEQFF.

This clone was seen repeatedly, ten times or more. The chain employs TRBV5-1 and TRBJ2-7, with D possibly matching TRBD1 (5 bases). Germline V gene lookup returns CDR1 SGHRS and CDR2 YFSETQ. V lost 0 bases and J 7 bases, leaving 8 bases between the germline ends. CDR3 length: 12 residues. The CDR3 loop is CASSLGTPEQYF. CDR3 nucleotide sequence: TGCGCCAGCAGCTTGGGGACACCAGAGCAGTACTTC.

The rearrangement links TRBV6-5 to TRBJ1-6; D gene ambiguous. The V gene lost 7 bases and the J gene lost 9 bases, with 16 bases spanning the gap. This CDR3 contains 14 residues. Germline values: CDR1 MNHEY, CDR2 SVGAGI. The CDR3 reads CASKLTFTASPLHF. CDR3 coding DNA: TGTGCCAGCAAACTGACATTTACTGCTTCACCCCTCCACTTT.

The chain links TRBV23-1 to TRBJ2-7; a weak D match, TRBD1 (5 bases). TRBV23-1 is annotated as an ORF whose role is uncertain. CDR3 length equals 15 residues. V lost 0 bases and J lost 2, with 11 bases in between. CDR3 residues: CASSQSQGRTYEQYF. The DNA for the CDR3 is TGCGCCAGCAGTCAATCTCAGGGCAGAACCTACGAGCAGTACTTC.

This clone has a single count. The CDR3 spells CASSHRTRSNEQFF. CDR3 in DNA: TGCGCCAGCAGCCACAGAACTAGGAGTAATGAGCAGTTCTTC. The chain has TRBV4-1 and TRBJ2-1; possibly TRBD2 for D (5 bases). The CDR3 contains 14 residues. Deletions cut 3 bases from V and 7 bases from J, with 13 bases between. Germline V lookup: CDR1 MGHRA, CDR2 YSYEKL.

The chain carries TRBV29-1 and TRBJ2-7; D gene unclear. Trimming removed 6 bases from V and 7 bases from J, with 28 bases in between. The length of the CDR3 is 16 residues. CDR1 and CDR2 from the germline V gene are SQVTM and ANQGSEA. CDR3: CSVVRFAVGSTQEQYF. CDR3 nucleotides: TGCAGCGTAGTGAGGTTCGCCGTGGGTAGCACGCAGGAGCAGTACTTC.

In its sample, this clone was seen a few times. The chain joins TRBV29-1 to TRBJ1-1; 11 bases fit TRBD1. The CDR3 is made up of 13 amino acids. The V gene end was trimmed by 7 bases and the J gene end by 4 bases; junction bases not matched to a gene: 5. Germline V gene data show CDR1 as SQVTM and CDR2 as ANQGSEA. CDR3: CSAAGTGGTEAFF. CDR3 sequence (DNA): TGCAGCGCAGCCGGGACAGGGGGCACTGAAGCTTTCTTT.

This rearrangement joins TRBV18 to TRBJ2-1; 10 bases align to TRBD2. Losses at the gene ends were 3 bases for V and 0 bases for J; bases not matched to a gene: 2. CDR3 length: 16 residues. Per the germline V gene, CDR1 is KGHSH and CDR2 is LQKENI. CDR3 residues: CASSPPSGSSYNEQFF. The CDR3 DNA is TGTGCCAGCTCACCGCCTAGCGGGAGCTCCTACAATGAGCAGTTCTTC. Using reference TRBV18 and TRBJ2-1 for the parts outside the CDR3, the full variable domain is NAGVMQNPRHLVRRRGQEARLRCSPMKGHSHVYWYRQLPEEGLKFMVYLQKENIIDESGMPKERFSAEFPKEGPSILRIQQVVRGDSAAYFCASSPPSGSSYNEQFFGPGTRLTVL.

V usage is TRBV7-6 and J usage is TRBJ1-1; D uncertain. Germline V gives CDR1 SGHVS, CDR2 FNYEAQ. Deletions cut 2 bases from V and 3 bases from J, with 7 bases between. The CDR3 runs to 13 residues. The CDR3 bases are TGTGCCAGCAGCTTAAACGGGGACACTGAAGCTTTCTTT. The encoded protein is CASSLNGDTEAFF. The complete variable domain, with remaining parts taken from reference TRBV7-6 and TRBJ1-1, reads GAGVSQSPRYKVTKRGQDVALRCDPISGHVSLYWYRQALGQGPEFLTYFNYEAQQDKSGLPNDRFSAERPEGSISTLTIQRTEQRDSAMYRCASSLNGDTEAFFGQGTRLTVV.

The chain is built from TRBV4-1 and TRBJ2-5; D possibly corresponds to TRBD2 (5 bases). CDR3 size: 15 residues. The V gene lost 2 bases and the J gene lost 1 base, with 11 bases spanning the gap. Germline CDR1 is MGHRA and CDR2 is YSYEKL. The chain's CDR3 is CASSQPGVLQETQYF. Here the CDR3 DNA reads TGCGCCAGCAGCCAACCCGGGGTCCTCCAAGAGACCCAGTACTTC.

V is TRBV9 and J is TRBJ2-1, with D possibly matching TRBD2 (5 bases). V lost 4 bases and J 6 bases, leaving 17 bases between the germline ends. The CDR3 totals 15 residues. Germline V lookup: CDR1 SGDLS, CDR2 YYNGEE. The CDR3 DNA is TGTGCCAGCAGCAGCGGCCTCTCCGCCGCCAATGAGCAGTTCTTC. Translating gives CASSSGLSAANEQFF.

This chain joins TRBV10-2 and TRBJ1-3, with D possibly matching TRBD1 (5 bases). The CDR3 loop spans 15 amino acids. Trimming pared 0 bases from V and 4 bases from J, leaving 10 bases between. Germline values: CDR1 WSHSY, CDR2 SAAADI. The chain's CDR3 is CASSESWTIGNTIYF. Here the CDR3 DNA reads TGCGCCAGCAGTGAGTCGTGGACAATCGGAAACACCATATATTTT.

The V call is TRBV5-1, the J call TRBJ1-2, with 9 bases identical to TRBD1. This CDR3 region has 15 residues. J was trimmed by 2 bases and V by 8 bases; bases with no gene match: 10. Germline assignment: CDR1 SGHRS and CDR2 YFSETQ. CDR3 residues: CASKPGQGGNYGYTF. CDR3 bases: TGCGCCAGTAAACCGGGACAGGGAGGAAACTATGGCTACACCTTC.

The rearrangement links TRBV13 to TRBJ2-3; 8 bases are a match to TRBD2. This CDR3 is built from 20 residues. From germline, CDR1 is PRHDT and CDR2 FYEKMQ (reference sequence). J lost 4 bases, V lost 0 bases, and 18 bases had no gene match. CDR3 residues: CASSLGPIWDSGDEADTQYF. CDR3 bases: TGTGCCAGCAGCTTAGGCCCCATTTGGGATAGCGGGGACGAAGCAGATACGCAGTATTTT.

The chain couples TRBV6-5 to TRBJ1-5, with 9 bases identical to TRBD1. This CDR3 has 15 amino acids. V lost 5 bases and J lost 1; bases outside the gene matches: 3. Germline loops: CDR1 MNHEY, CDR2 SVGAGI. The CDR3 nucleotides read TGTGCCAGCAGTCGCGACAGGGGGAGCAATCAGCCCCAGCATTTT. Translated: CASSRDRGSNQPQHF.

This sequence joins TRBV9 and TRBJ1-2; D perhaps matches TRBD1 (5 bases). The V gene's germline CDR1 is SGDLS and CDR2 YYNGEE. V gave up 4 bases and J gave up 4 bases, with 11 bases separating them. This CDR3 has 13 amino acids. This CDR3 is CASSTGQIYGYTF. The CDR3 coding sequence is TGTGCCAGCAGCACCGGACAAATCTATGGCTACACCTTC.

This clone was observed a handful of times. One junction end disagrees with the germline gene, perhaps due to a read error. This chain links TRBV7-7 with TRBJ2-3; 8 bases fit TRBD2. The CDR3 spans 15 residues. From germline, CDR1 is SSHAT and CDR2 FNYEAQ (reference sequence). The CDR3 nucleotides are TGTGCTAGCAGATATACTAGCGGCAGCACAGATACGCAGTATTTT. Translation: CASRYTSGSTDTQYF.

This rearrangement joins TRBV5-6 to TRBJ1-2; D perhaps matches TRBD1 (6 bases). This CDR3 spans 18 amino acids. Between the trimmed V and J ends, which lost 0 bases and 0 bases, there was a span of 18 bases. Germline V lookup: CDR1 SGHDT, CDR2 YYEEEE. CDR3 sequence reads: CASSLGGSRGVPNYGYTF. The DNA of the CDR3 is TGTGCCAGCAGCTTGGGGGGGAGCAGGGGAGTTCCTAACTATGGCTACACCTTC.

CDR3 region: CASSESARGTDTQYF. The DNA for the CDR3 is TGTGCCAGCAGTGAAAGCGCCCGGGGCACAGATACGCAGTATTTT. J is TRBJ2-3 and V is TRBV25-1; the D is unclear. The V gene's germline CDR1 is MGHDK and CDR2 SYGVNS. This CDR3 region has 15 residues. The ends were cut back, 2 bases at V and 1 base at J, with 10 bases in the middle.

The rearrangement uses TRBV18 and TRBJ1-2; D call uncertain. Trimming cost V 2 bases and J 2 bases, with 18 bases left between them. Germline V gene sequence: CDR1 KGHSH, CDR2 LQKENI. The CDR3 runs to 17 residues. CDR3 DNA sequence: TGTGCCAGCTCACCAATCTTCACGGCAGACTCGAACTATGGCTACACCTTC. Its protein product is CASSPIFTADSNYGYTF.

The CDR3 nucleotides read TGTGCCAGCAGCTCCCCGGGACAGGGCTACGAGCAGTACGTC. It specifies CASSSPGQGYEQYV. V and J are TRBV7-9 and TRBJ2-7; 9 bases are a match to TRBD1. Germline V gene sequence: CDR1 SEHNR, CDR2 FQNEAQ (reference sequence). This CDR3 is built from 14 residues. V shed 4 bases, J shed 3 bases, and the junction held 4 bases outside the gene matches.

This clone came up a few times. The chain joins TRBV15 to TRBJ2-1, with TRBD2 identical over 10 bases. This CDR3 is built from 15 residues. Germline CDR1 and CDR2: LNHNV and YYDKDF (reference sequence). With V trimmed by 3 bases and J by 7 bases, 6 bases remained unmatched. The DNA of the CDR3 is TGTGCCACCAGCAGTCTAGCGGGAGTTGAGAATGAGCAGTTCTTC. It codes for CATSSLAGVENEQFF. The whole variable domain, filled in from reference TRBV15 and TRBJ2-1, reads DAMVIQNPRYQVTQFGKPVTLSCSQTLNHNVMYWYQQKSSQAPKLLFHYYDKDFNNEADTPDNFQSRRPNTSFCFLDIRSPGLGDTAMYLCATSSLAGVENEQFFGPGTRLTVL.